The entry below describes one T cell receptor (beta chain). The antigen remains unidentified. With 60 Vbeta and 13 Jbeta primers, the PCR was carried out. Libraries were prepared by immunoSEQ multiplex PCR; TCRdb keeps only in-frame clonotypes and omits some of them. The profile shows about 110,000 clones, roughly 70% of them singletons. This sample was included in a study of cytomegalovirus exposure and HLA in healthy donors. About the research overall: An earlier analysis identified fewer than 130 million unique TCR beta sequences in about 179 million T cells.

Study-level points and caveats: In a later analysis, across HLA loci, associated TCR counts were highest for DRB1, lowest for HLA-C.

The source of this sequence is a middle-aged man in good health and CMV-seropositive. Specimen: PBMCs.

The CDR3 nucleotides are TGTGCCAGCAGCCCCCAGGGGGGGAACACTGAAGCTTTCTTT. It translates to CASSPQGGNTEAFF. The J gene is TRBJ1-1, the V gene TRBV7-9; 7 nucleotides align to TRBD1. The CDR3 sequence is 14 residues long. Germline V gives CDR1 SEHNR, CDR2 FQNEAQ (reference sequence). The ends lost 5 bases at V and 1 base at J; junction bases unmatched: 4.